Listed below are T cell receptor beta chains from one sample, sequenced in a study of blood T cell repertoires in COVID-19. The data were produced by immunoSEQ multiplex PCR, yet TCRdb's version contains in-frame clones alone and is incomplete. Found here are under 250,000 clones, roughly 88% of them singletons; the top ten hold around 3.8%. The sequenced material came from PBMCs or T cells enriched from blood (not recorded which). These TCRs come from a woman aged 25-40 years who had been exposed to COVID-19. The CDR3 runs from the conserved cysteine through the conserved F or W. Fields, in order: V gene, J gene, CDR3 protein.

>TRBV6-5|TRBJ2-7
CASSYGQGRGEQYF
>TRBV9|TRBJ2-1
CASSSSGVSYNEQFF
>TRBV30|TRBJ1-2
CAWSVRSYGYTF
>TRBV5-1|TRBJ2-3
CASSHLRSPPDTQYF
>TRBV9|TRBJ2-7
CASSGIGDRSYEQYF
>TRBV9|TRBJ2-1
CASNAFSGNEQFF
>TRBV12-5|TRBJ1-2
CASGRTGRGGYTF
>TRBV20-1|TRBJ1-2
CSASRQASIYGYTF
>TRBV12-5|TRBJ2-7
CASGLTSGSYEQYF
>TRBV28|TRBJ1-6
CASSFQGTYSPLHF
>TRBV12-1|TRBJ2-7
CASSFRDLRGLYEQYF
>TRBV28|TRBJ1-1
CASSLFSGEAFF
>TRBV28|TRBJ1-1
CASSFVRKNTEAFF
>TRBV4-2|TRBJ1-1
CASSQGKGQGITEAFF
>TRBV6-5|TRBJ2-5
CASRLQGLETQYF
>TRBV10-2|TRBJ2-3
CASSDRLAGGPDTQYF
>TRBV10-1|TRBJ2-2
CASSVRVWNTGELFF
>TRBV4-2|TRBJ2-5
CASSPRGTGEGETQYF
>TRBV5-6|TRBJ2-6
CASRQYRGRSAGANVLTF
>TRBV3-1/TRBV3-2|TRBJ2-1
CASSPRLAGEYNEQFF
>TRBV4-1|TRBJ1-5
CASSRTIDQPQHF
>TRBV2|TRBJ2-7
CASRATSYEQYF
>TRBV12-5|TRBJ2-5
CASDSGETQYF
>TRBV19|TRBJ1-2
CASSPGVIGYGYTF
>TRBV7-8|TRBJ2-2
CASSLDSGSGPTGELFF
>TRBV2|TRBJ2-5
CASSGTRPQETQYF
>TRBV18|TRBJ1-3
CASSPGQGAGNTIYF
>TRBV7-3|TRBJ2-1
CASSLSGEFDEQFF
>TRBV30|TRBJ1-2
CAYNRDTNGYTF
>TRBV20-1|TRBJ1-5
CSASQGGGNQPQHF
>TRBV9|TRBJ1-3
CASSVKGEGTIYF
>TRBV3-1/TRBV3-2|TRBJ1-5
CASSQNMIDNQPQHF
>TRBV19|TRBJ2-6
CASKQGAGANVLTF
>TRBV5-1|TRBJ1-4
CASSLGQGGFEKLFF
>TRBV14|TRBJ2-1
CASSYTSGVSYNEQFF
>TRBV5-1|TRBJ2-5
CASSWTGANRGTKETQYF
>TRBV5-1|TRBJ2-1
CASSVATSGSGSEQFF
>TRBV3-1/TRBV3-2|TRBJ1-6
CASSTGARNSPLHF
>TRBV7-9|TRBJ1-2
CASSLVSYGYTF
>TRBV11-3|TRBJ2-7
CASSPHLPGQGAYEQYF